This is a list of T cell receptor beta chains from one sample in a study of T-cell memory formation after mild COVID-19. TCRdb ran MiXCR on the 5' RACE reads and lists one entry per CDR3 protein. The data contain a few hundred thousand distinct CDR3 sequences, just under 20% of them singletons. Sequences were obtained from PBMCs or a T cell subset sorted from them (not recorded which). The receptors shown here come from a man aged 18-30 years who had mild COVID-19 (a few samples of this study predate the infection). Cell type and time point are not known. Each CDR3 is given with its conserved first and last residue. Fields, in order: D gene, J gene, V gene, clone size, CDR3 length, CDR3 protein, CDR3 DNA. A D gene is named only where the DNA matches it firmly. The size entry is marked missing in some rows and otherwise reads once, few, many or a size class.

.,TRBJ1-1,TRBV5-1,few,13,CASSLALSTEAFF,TGCGCCAGCAGCTTGGCCCTAAGCACTGAAGCTTTCTTT
.,TRBJ2-1,TRBV6-5,.,14,CASSYWGASNEQFF,TGTGCCAGCAGTTACTGGGGGGCTTCCAATGAGCAGTTCTTC
TRBD1,TRBJ1-1,TRBV20-1,few,16,CSARPGGGAKNTEAFF,TGCAGTGCTAGACCTGGAGGGGGCGCGAAGAACACTGAAGCTTTCTTT
.,TRBJ1-1,TRBV6-1,.,13,CASNGLWWTEAFF,TGTGCCAGCAATGGGTTATGGTGGACTGAAGCTTTCTTT
.,TRBJ1-1,TRBV29-1,.,14,CSVGTWGMNTEAFF,TGCAGCGTAGGGACGTGGGGGATGAACACTGAAGCTTTCTTT
TRBD1,TRBJ1-2,TRBV28,.,16,CASSMGQGIILSGYTF,TGTGCCAGCAGTATGGGACAGGGCATTATATTGTCTGGCTACACCTTC
.,TRBJ1-3,TRBV4-3,few,15,CASSQDGTSGNTIYF,TGCGCCAGCAGCCAAGATGGGACGTCTGGAAACACCATATATTTT
TRBD1,TRBJ1-2,TRBV5-1,few,14,CASSLTGEDYGYTF,TGCGCCAGCAGCTTGACAGGGGAAGACTATGGCTACACCTTC
TRBD1,TRBJ1-1,TRBV12-5,few,14,CASGPGQGSTEAFF,TGTGCTAGTGGTCCGGGACAGGGGAGCACTGAAGCTTTCTTT
.,TRBJ1-4,TRBV7-6,.,15,CASSLGGFANEKLFF,TGTGCCAGCAGCTTAGGAGGGTTCGCTAATGAAAAACTGTTTTTT
.,TRBJ2-1,TRBV30,few,14,CAWARALGANEQFF,TGTGCCTGGGCCCGGGCCCTAGGAGCCAATGAGCAGTTCTTC
.,TRBJ2-1,TRBV29-1,few,13,CSAETRSYNEQFF,TGCAGCGCCGAAACCCGATCCTACAATGAGCAGTTCTTC
TRBD1,TRBJ2-1,TRBV6-2/TRBV6-3,few,14,CAGKQGGSYNEQFF,TGTGCCGGGAAACAGGGGGGCTCCTACAATGAGCAGTTCTTC
.,TRBJ2-3,TRBV3-1,.,15,CASSQVRGRGDTQYF,TGTGCCAGCAGCCAAGTGAGGGGCCGGGGAGATACGCAGTATTTT
TRBD1,TRBJ1-5,TRBV6-2/TRBV6-3,.,16,CASSQALTGGYQPQHF,TGTGCCAGCAGCCAAGCGCTGACAGGGGGCTATCAGCCCCAGCATTTT
.,TRBJ2-6,TRBV5-6,few,16,CASSFRQGGGANVLTF,TGTGCCAGCAGCTTTAGGCAGGGTGGTGGGGCCAACGTCCTGACTTTC
.,TRBJ1-5,TRBV20-1,many,14,CSARNRDTHQPQHF,TGCAGTGCTAGAAACCGGGACACCCATCAGCCCCAGCATTTT
.,TRBJ2-1,TRBV6-5,.,17,CASSYYPNSGAGNEQFF,TGTGCCAGCAGTTACTACCCCAACTCGGGGGCTGGCAATGAGCAGTTCTTC
TRBD1,TRBJ2-4,TRBV6-2/TRBV6-3,few,16,CATLQGASFGKNIQYF,TGTGCCACCCTCCAGGGGGCGAGTTTCGGCAAAAACATTCAGTACTTC
.,TRBJ2-1,TRBV12-3/TRBV12-4,many,11,CASSFRNEQFF,TGTGCCAGCAGTTTTAGAAATGAGCAGTTCTTC
.,TRBJ1-5,TRBV7-2,few,15,CASSTNTGQDQPQHF,TGTGCCAGCAGCACAAATACAGGGCAAGATCAGCCCCAGCATTTT
.,TRBJ1-2,TRBV4-1,few,15,CASRRTLDSNYGYTF,TGCGCCAGCCGACGGACCTTGGACAGTAACTATGGCTACACCTTC
.,TRBJ1-1,TRBV6-2/TRBV6-3,.,11,CASSRPNEAFF,TGTGCCAGCAGTCGGCCGAACGAAGCTTTCTTT
.,TRBJ2-3,TRBV7-6,.,14,CASSLDGLTDTQYF,TGTGCCAGCAGCCTGGACGGCCTCACAGATACGCAGTATTTT
.,TRBJ2-7,TRBV2,.,14,CASRRTGSSGEQYF,TGTGCCAGCAGGAGAACAGGGAGTTCGGGCGAGCAGTACTTC